One sample yielded the 30 T cell receptor beta chains listed below, sequenced in a study of T-cell reconstitution after alpha-beta-depleted transplantation in children. TCRbeta library construction was performed incorporating unique molecular identifiers. TCRdb reprocessed the PCR reads via MiXCR and lists one record per CDR3 protein. The table shows about 980,000 distinct CDR3 sequences, with roughly 29% occurring only once. Sequencing used PBMCs, mostly from graft donor cells, obtained 360 days after TCRalphabeta/CD19-depleted stem cell transplant. These receptors originate from a boy in the first two years of life who had a stem cell transplant for SCID, so the T cells may come from the graft donor.

This CDR3 is CASSSRGAFTDTQYF. The CDR3 DNA is TGTGCCAGCAGTTCTCGGGGGGCCTTCACAGATACGCAGTATTTT. V is TRBV12-3 or TRBV12-4 and J is TRBJ2-3; D perhaps matches TRBD2 (7 bases). Trimming removed 4 bases from V and 2 bases from J, with 13 bases in between. The CDR3 runs to 15 residues.

The V gene is TRBV6-1, the J gene TRBJ2-3; TRBD2 matches 13 bases. After removal of 6 bases from V and 10 bases from J, the junction contained 16 bases not matched to a gene. This CDR3 has 17 residues. The germline V gene has CDR1 MNHNS and CDR2 SASEGT. CDR3 sequence (DNA): TGTGCCAGCAGCAGACACGGGACTAGCGGGGAGACAGGGGCGCAGTATTTT. This translates into CASSRHGTSGETGAQYF.

The sample holds a few counts of this clonotype. CDR3: CASSIGRGMANVLTF. CDR3 DNA sequence: TGTGCCAGTAGTATCGGACGGGGAATGGCCAACGTCCTGACTTTC. The rearrangement joins TRBV19 to TRBJ2-6; possible D gene TRBD2, 5 bases. The CDR3 loop spans 15 amino acids. Germline V gene sequence: CDR1 LNHDA, CDR2 SQIVND (reference sequence). Trimming took off 3 bases at V and 6 bases at J, with 12 bases between the two ends.

This clonotype was counted a few times. The chain combines TRBV2 with TRBJ2-3, with D uncertain. V lost 0 bases and J lost 4, with 5 bases in between. Germline CDR1 is SNHLY and CDR2 is FYNNEI. CDR3 length: 13 residues. In DNA, the CDR3 is TGTGCCAGCAGTGAAGCGGAAGCAGATACGCAGTATTTT. Encoded protein: CASSEAEADTQYF.

V and J are TRBV11-1 and TRBJ2-7; the match to TRBD1 covers 8 bases. Germline V gives CDR1 SGHAT, CDR2 FQDESV (reference sequence). The V segment lost 5 bases and the J segment 6 bases; nucleotides outside the gene matches: 12. This CDR3 has 15 amino acids. DNA for the CDR3: TGTGCCAGCAGCGCAGGCATCGACAGGGGCGGCGAGCAGTACTTC. The encoded protein is CASSAGIDRGGEQYF.

This clonotype has a handful of counts. One end of the junction does not line up with germline, which may come from a read error. The chain uses TRBV29-1 and TRBJ2-3; tentatively, D is TRBD2 (6 bases). This CDR3 comprises 13 residues. The V gene's germline CDR1 is SQVTM and CDR2 ANQGSEA. CDR3 loop: CSVGDLSTDTQCF. The CDR3 coding sequence is TGCAGCGTCGGGGACTTGAGCACAGATACGCAGTGTTTT.

The chain joins TRBV20-1 to TRBJ1-2; the match to TRBD1 covers 10 bases. Germline values: CDR1 DFQATT, CDR2 SNEGSKA (reference sequence). Unmatched junction bases numbered 7, after V lost 6 bases and J lost 3 bases. This CDR3 region has 14 residues. CDR3 protein: CSAPDRGYDYGYTF. CDR3 coding DNA: TGCAGTGCCCCGGACAGGGGGTATGACTATGGCTACACCTTC.

In this sample, this clonotype turned up a few times. Germline and junction disagree at one end, which may indicate a read error. The chain recombines TRBV27 with TRBJ1-1; maybe TRBD1 (5 bases). Germline CDR1 reads MNHEY; CDR2 reads SMNVEV (reference sequence). The CDR3 runs 13 residues. Written as DNA, the CDR3 is TGTGCCAGCAGTCGACTTCAGGGCGCCTATCCCTCCTTT. Amino acids: CASSRLQGAYPSF.

The J gene is TRBJ2-1, the V gene TRBV12-3 or TRBV12-4, with a weak D call TRBD2 (5 bases). There are 12 residues in the CDR3. Trimming shortened V by 6 bases and J by 8 bases, and 11 bases separated the two germline ends. Written as DNA, the CDR3 is TGTGCCAGCAGCGTTAGCGCCTATGAGCAGTTCTTC. Translation: CASSVSAYEQFF.

This clonotype was picked up many times. The chain combines TRBV5-1 with TRBJ2-3; D is possibly TRBD1 (6 bases). CDR3 length equals 15 residues. The germline V gene encodes CDR1 SGHRS and CDR2 YFSETQ. V was clipped by 2 bases and J by 5 bases, with 15 bases between them. This chain's CDR3 is CASSFTGHAIDTQYF. The DNA for the CDR3 is TGCGCCAGCAGCTTTACGGGACATGCGATAGATACGCAGTATTTT.

This clonotype occurred a few times. V is TRBV2 and J is TRBJ2-5, with 10 bases aligning to TRBD2. Trimming at V came to 7 bases and at J to 2 bases, leaving 4 bases not matched to a gene. Germline V gene data show CDR1 as SNHLY and CDR2 as FYNNEI. There are 14 residues in the CDR3. This CDR3 is CASTLSGGQETQYF. CDR3 sequence (DNA): TGTGCCAGCACCCTTAGCGGGGGGCAAGAGACCCAGTACTTC.

The V call is TRBV4-2, the J call TRBJ2-1; TRBD1 matches at 9 bases. Germline CDR1 and CDR2: LGHNA and YNFKEQ. The CDR3 has 15 residues. The V gene end was trimmed by 5 bases and the J gene end by 6 bases; junction bases not matched to a gene: 8. This CDR3 reads CASSFGQGLTNEQFF. The CDR3 DNA reads TGTGCCAGCAGCTTCGGACAGGGGCTGACCAATGAGCAGTTCTTC.

This clonotype was found a few times. The rearrangement links TRBV4-1 to TRBJ2-6, with D uncertain. The germline gives CDR1 MGHRA, CDR2 YSYEKL. The length of the CDR3 is 18 residues. With 2 bases removed from V and 2 bases from J, the gap between germline ends came to 16 bases. CDR3: CASSQLNLQRAGANVLTF. CDR3 nucleotides: TGCGCCAGCAGCCAACTCAATTTACAGCGAGCTGGGGCCAACGTCCTGACTTTC.

V gene TRBV2 combines with J gene TRBJ2-3; TRBD1 agrees at 8 bases. Looked up from germline, CDR1 is SNHLY and CDR2 is FYNNEI. The CDR3 has 21 residues. The J segment lost 5 bases and the V segment lost 3 bases, leaving 25 bases of the junction unmatched. In nucleotides, the CDR3 is TGTGCCAGCAGTGAGTGGGTGCGGACAGGGACGAGGTCCCCTCCCAGAGATACGCAGTATTTT. It yields the protein CASSEWVRTGTRSPPRDTQYF.

This clonotype was found a few times. The chain combines TRBV30 with TRBJ2-5; the D is unclear. The V gene lost 2 bases and the J gene lost 5 bases, with 18 bases spanning the gap. Germline assignment: CDR1 GTSNPN and CDR2 SVGIG (reference sequence). CDR3 length equals 15 residues. Here the CDR3 reads CAWSFGPKGLETQYF. The CDR3 region has the DNA TGTGCCTGGAGTTTCGGCCCCAAAGGATTGGAGACCCAGTACTTC.

This clonotype showed up just a few times. The CDR3 nucleotides are TGCAGCGTCCTCCCCCTGGAGGTGAACACTGAAGCTTTCTTT. This encodes CSVLPLEVNTEAFF. J is TRBJ1-1 and V is TRBV29-1; no firm D call. This CDR3 is 14 amino acids long. Germline CDR1 reads SQVTM; CDR2 reads ANQGSEA. Trimming took 6 bases from V and 0 from J, leaving 14 bases between them.

The chain is built from TRBV15 and TRBJ2-2; TRBD1 matches at 9 bases. The V and J ends lost 5 bases and 6 bases, in that order; junction bases with no gene match: 7. This CDR3 has 15 amino acids. Looked up from germline, CDR1 is LNHNV and CDR2 is YYDKDF (reference sequence). The chain's CDR3 is CATSSTGGDAGELFF. The CDR3 DNA reads TGTGCCACCAGCTCGACAGGGGGAGATGCCGGGGAGCTGTTTTTT.

This clonotype has just one count. The chain uses TRBV7-8 and TRBJ2-5; D gene ambiguous. Between the trimmed V and J ends, which lost 6 bases and 4 bases, there was a span of 21 bases. Germline values: CDR1 SGHVS, CDR2 FQNEAQ. This CDR3 has 16 amino acids. CDR3 bases: TGTGCCAGCAGGAGTAATTGGGTCCGGTCCCGAGAGACCCAGTACTTC. Amino acids: CASRSNWVRSRETQYF.

The chain couples TRBV4-3 to TRBJ2-3; the match to TRBD2 covers 7 bases. Trimming removed 3 bases from V and 6 bases from J; junction bases left unmatched: 12. The CDR3 covers 16 residues. Germline loops: CDR1 LGHNA, CDR2 YSLEER. CDR3 sequence: CASSQATGGYRDTQYF. The CDR3 coding sequence is TGCGCCAGCAGCCAGGCTACGGGGGGATACAGGGATACGCAGTATTTT.

The V call is TRBV29-1, the J call TRBJ1-1; D possibly corresponds to TRBD1 (6 bases). Germline V lookup: CDR1 SQVTM, CDR2 ANQGSEA. The V end was cut by 5 bases, the J end by 1 base, with 11 bases between. This CDR3 region has 13 residues. Written as DNA, the CDR3 is TGCAGCGTTCTGCCGGGACAGAACACTGAAGCTTTCTTT. Amino acids: CSVLPGQNTEAFF. The entire variable domain, with the rest obtained from reference TRBV29-1 and TRBJ1-1, is as follows: SAVISQKPSRDICQRGTSLTIQCQVDSQVTMMFWYRQQPGQSLTLIATANQGSEATYESGFVIDKFPISRPNLTFSTLTVSNMSPEDSSIYLCSVLPGQNTEAFFGQGTRLTVV.

The DNA of the CDR3 is TGCGCCAGCAGCCAAGCCTACCCAGGGGGCGATTCCTACGAGCAGTACTTC. Its protein is CASSQAYPGGDSYEQYF. The V gene is TRBV4-1, the J gene TRBJ2-7; 8 bases agree with TRBD1. CDR3 length: 17 residues. Germline assignment: CDR1 MGHRA and CDR2 YSYEKL. Germline trimming cut 1 base from V and 1 base from J; bases unmatched to any gene: 9.

V usage is TRBV12-3 or TRBV12-4 and J usage is TRBJ2-7; D ambiguous. V lost 5 bases to trimming and J lost 6 bases, with 14 bases between them. The CDR3 consists of 13 residues. The CDR3 DNA is TGTGCCAGCAGTGCCGAAACACCCAGCGAGCAGTACTTC. Translated: CASSAETPSEQYF.

This clonotype was seen a handful of times. The genes are TRBV6-1 and TRBJ2-6; unclear D gene. Trimming removed 7 bases at V and 2 bases at J, with 15 bases between. The CDR3 sequence is 16 residues long. CDR1 and CDR2 (germline): MNHNS, SASEGT. As DNA, the CDR3 is TGTGCCAGCACCAAATCCCTCCACCCTGGGGCCAACGTCCTGACTTTC. It codes for CASTKSLHPGANVLTF.

The rearrangement uses TRBV12-3 or TRBV12-4 and TRBJ2-6; D is unresolved. Trimming pared 2 bases from V and 0 bases from J, leaving 11 bases between. This CDR3 is 17 amino acids long. The CDR3 reads CASSLTQVSSGANVLTF. In DNA, the CDR3 is TGTGCCAGCAGTTTAACGCAGGTCAGCTCTGGGGCCAACGTCCTGACTTTC.

The V gene is TRBV11-2, the J gene TRBJ2-1; D may match TRBD1 or TRBD2 (5 bases each). CDR1 is SGHAT and CDR2 is FQNNGV in the germline V gene. V was clipped by 7 bases and J by 4 bases, with 14 bases between them. The CDR3 is 14 residues long. The CDR3 bases are TGTGCCAGCACCTCTGGGGGAAGGTACAATGAGCAGTTCTTC. This codes for CASTSGGRYNEQFF.

The chain joins TRBV18 to TRBJ1-1, with D perhaps matching TRBD1 (6 bases). CDR1 is KGHSH, CDR2 LQKENI, per germline. V dropped 6 bases and J dropped 0 bases, with 17 bases sitting between them. The CDR3 is 16 residues long. The CDR3 region has the DNA TGTGCCAGCTCGCCGGAATGGGGACACCTGAACACTGAAGCTTTCTTT. Translating gives CASSPEWGHLNTEAFF.

The rearrangement uses TRBV11-2 and TRBJ2-7, with TRBD1 matching over 8 bases. V lost 3 bases and J lost 1; bases outside the gene matches: 8. Germline values: CDR1 SGHAT, CDR2 FQNNGV. The length of the CDR3 is 16 residues. In DNA, the CDR3 is TGTGCCAGCAGCTTCCGACGGGACAGGCGATCCTACGAGCAGTACTTC. It translates to CASSFRRDRRSYEQYF.

This sequence joins TRBV11-2 and TRBJ2-1; TRBD2 agrees at 11 bases. The CDR3 has 20 residues. Per the germline V gene, CDR1 is SGHAT and CDR2 is FQNNGV. Trimming at V came to 4 bases and at J to 0 bases, leaving 14 bases not matched to a gene. The chain's CDR3 is CASSSPIAGGSQSSYNEQFF. CDR3 nucleotides: TGTGCCAGCAGCTCCCCTATAGCGGGGGGGTCCCAAAGCTCCTACAATGAGCAGTTCTTC.

The chain links TRBV12-5 to TRBJ2-2, with 10 bases lining up with TRBD1. The length of the CDR3 is 15 residues. With V trimmed by 1 base and J by 7 bases, 3 bases remained unmatched. CDR1 and CDR2 from the germline V gene are LGHNT and FRNRAP. Written as DNA, the CDR3 is TGTGCTAGTGGTTTGGGACAGGGGGCTGGCGGGGAGCTGTTTTTT. Translating gives CASGLGQGAGGELFF. Filled out from reference TRBV12-5 and TRBJ2-2, the complete variable domain reads DARVTQTPRHKVTEMGQEVTMRCQPILGHNTVFWYRQTMMQGLELLAYFRNRAPLDDSGMPKDRFSAEMPDATLATLKIQPSEPRDSAVYFCASGLGQGAGGELFFGEGSRLTVL.

Only a few counts were recorded for this clonotype. It may be a read error: a sequence one base away is much more abundant. V and J are TRBV5-1 and TRBJ1-4; D gene uncertain. The CDR3 has 14 amino acids. Germline CDR1 reads SGHRS; CDR2 reads YFSETQ. The V end lost 0 bases, the J end lost 3 bases, and 6 bases lay between the germline ends. The CDR3 here is CASSLGASNEKLFF. The CDR3 DNA sequence: TGCGCCAGCAGCTTGGGGGCATCTAATGAAAAACTGTTTTTT.